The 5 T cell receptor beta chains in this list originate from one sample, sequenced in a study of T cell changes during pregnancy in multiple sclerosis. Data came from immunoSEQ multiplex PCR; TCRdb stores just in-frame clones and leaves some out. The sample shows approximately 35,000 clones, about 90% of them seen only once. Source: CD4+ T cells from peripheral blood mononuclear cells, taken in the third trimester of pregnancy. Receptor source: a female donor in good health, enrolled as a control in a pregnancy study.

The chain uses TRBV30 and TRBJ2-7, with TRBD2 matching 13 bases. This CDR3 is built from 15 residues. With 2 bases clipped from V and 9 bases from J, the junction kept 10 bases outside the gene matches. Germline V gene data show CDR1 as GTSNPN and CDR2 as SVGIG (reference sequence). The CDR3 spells CAWSIGGLAGRAQYF. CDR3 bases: TGTGCCTGGAGTATTGGGGGACTAGCGGGGAGGGCGCAGTACTTC.

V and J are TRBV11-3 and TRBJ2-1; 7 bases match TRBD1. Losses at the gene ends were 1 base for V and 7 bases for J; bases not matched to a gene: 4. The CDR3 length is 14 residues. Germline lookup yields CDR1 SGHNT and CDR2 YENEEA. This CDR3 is CASSLGQGQNEQFF. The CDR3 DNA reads TGTGCCAGCAGCTTAGGACAGGGCCAAAATGAGCAGTTCTTC.

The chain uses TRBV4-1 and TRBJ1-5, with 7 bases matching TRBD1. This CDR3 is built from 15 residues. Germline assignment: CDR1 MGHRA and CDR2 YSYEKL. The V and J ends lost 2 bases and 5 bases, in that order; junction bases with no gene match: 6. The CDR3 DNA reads TGCGCCAGCAGCCAATCGACAGGGAGAGATCAGCCCCAGCATTTT. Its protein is CASSQSTGRDQPQHF.

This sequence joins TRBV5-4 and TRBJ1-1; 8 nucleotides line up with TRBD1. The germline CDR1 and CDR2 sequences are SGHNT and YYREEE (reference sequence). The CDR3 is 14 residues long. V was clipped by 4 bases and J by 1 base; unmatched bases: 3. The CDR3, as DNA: TGTGCCAGCAGCGGGACAGGTCCGAACACTGAAGCTTTCTTT. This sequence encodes CASSGTGPNTEAFF. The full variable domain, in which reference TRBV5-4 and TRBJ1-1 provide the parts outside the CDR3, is ETGVTQSPTHLIKTRGQQVTLRCSSQSGHNTVSWYQQALGQGPQFIFQYYREEENGRGNFPPRFSGLQFPNYSSELNVNALELDDSALYLCASSGTGPNTEAFFGQGTRLTVV.

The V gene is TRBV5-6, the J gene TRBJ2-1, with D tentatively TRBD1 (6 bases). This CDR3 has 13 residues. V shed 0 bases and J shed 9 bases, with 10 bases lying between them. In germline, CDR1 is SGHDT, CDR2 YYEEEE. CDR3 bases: TGTGCCAGCAGCTTGGAAGGGGGAGCTGAGCAGTTCTTC. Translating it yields CASSLEGGAEQFF. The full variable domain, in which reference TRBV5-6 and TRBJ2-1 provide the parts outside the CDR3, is DAGVTQSPTHLIKTRGQQVTLRCSPKSGHDTVSWYQQALGQGPQFIFQYYEEEERQRGNFPDRFSGHQFPNYSSELNVNALLLGDSALYLCASSLEGGAEQFFGPGTRLTVL.